This TCR beta chain was profiled in a study of blood T cell repertoires in COVID-19 (dated by TCRdb to 2019 to 2021). Background for the entire study: Collaborator samples came from the United States, Italy and Spain and covered acute and convalescent phases of COVID-19. Where available, HLA class I and class II types were taken from metadata supplied by the sample provider and were not determined by assay-based typing. The repertoires were made available in a free public database intended to serve as a resource for research on the immune response to SARS-CoV-2. Sample metadata almost always included a de-identified subject ID, COVID-19 status, age in years and sex. Deeply sampled blood TCRbeta repertoires from subjects exposed to, actively infected with, or recovered from COVID-19 were included in the dataset. The samples were drawn from two sources: the first 160 participants of the ongoing ImmuneRACE study, and 950 to 1,500 subjects contributed by 6 global collaborators. The prospective study material was composed of cDNA or gDNA derived from T cells, B-cell-depleted T cells, or PBMCs. Points the paper makes about the study in general: The amount of clinical and demographic metadata varied by source and participant and was provided uncurated.

Its CDR3 holds 14 amino acids, cysteine through phenylalanine. Only the CDR3 part of the read is kept: 42 bases, read in frame from the first base. Between the V and J ends, shortened by 4 bases and 7 bases respectively, the junction contains 15 bases. As encoded in the germline V gene (reference sequence), CDR1 is SGHNT while CDR2 is YYREEE. The immunoSEQ Assay, a bias-controlled multiplex PCR, was used to amplify TCRbeta CDR3 regions from genomic DNA. Per the source publication's procedure: Within the assay, amplification of reference gene primers was used to estimate how many nucleated cells each sample contained. Sequence reads were collapsed and filtered to measure the absolute abundance of every unique TCRbeta CDR3 rearrangement. For each sample, productive Simpson clonality was calculated as the square root of Simpson's diversity index across productive rearrangements. The table was pulled from immuneACCESS by TCRdb, which kept in-frame rearrangements only. Such tables lose some clones; where checked, under half of the loss comes from unresolved V genes, and the rest has no known cause. The V and J calls and the clone size are those of that table, but D and trimming were determined from the DNA. The sample data list 200,000 to 250,000 clones, and 75% to 85% of these were observed just once. Of the sample, about 9% falls within the top ten clones.

Details on this clone: Its target antigen remains unknown. Base qualities are not at hand, and no much larger clone is one base apart.

The collaborating institutions used their own protocols to collect whole blood in K2EDTA tubes. For TCRbeta analysis, collaborators shipped samples as frozen whole blood, isolated PBMCs, or DNA extracted from either of those sample types. This TCR was recovered from a man in his forties or fifties with active or convalescent COVID-19. Sequencing input: peripheral blood. The chain is encoded by TRBV5-4 joined to TRBJ1-5; the D region possibly corresponds to TRBD1 (5 bases align). The CDR3 protein: CASSREGSGQPQHF. The nucleotides read TGTGCCAGCAGCCGGGAGGGGAGTGGGCAGCCCCAGCATTTT.